This TCR beta chain was documented in a study of chemoradiotherapy in HPV16-positive cancers (dated by TCRdb to between 2021 and 2022). With regard to the full study: Candidate HPV-specific T-cell clones and common TCR motifs were defined by functional T-cell assays performed on cells from two HPV16-positive patients. The study asked whether T-cell immunity to the HPV oncoproteins E6 and E7 changes during chemoradiotherapy and whether this immunity affects survival. The candidate HPV-specific TCRs and motifs were then tracked in TCR repertoires from around 86 patients with HPV-related cancers. What the study reported, not specific to this receptor: Expansion of candidate HPV-specific clones and E7-related TCR motifs was observed in the tumor microenvironment during treatment, whereas no such expansion was observed for non-HPV-specific T cells. The functional definition of HPV-specific T cells was derived from only two HPV16-positive patients, and the survival association was reported for HPV16-positive patients. Improved recurrence-free survival in HPV16-positive patients was associated with expansion of HPV-responsive T cells during chemoradiotherapy.

Repertoires were sampled repeatedly over the course of chemoradiotherapy, so clonal expansion could be followed in the tumor microenvironment. The library relied on the immunoSEQ multiplex PCR assay. TCRdb stores this immuneACCESS table with in-frame sequences only. Part of the clones is absent; in the studies checked, under half of the shortfall reflects unresolved V genes, and no reason is known for the rest. Counted in this sample were tens of thousands of clones; 86% of them appeared once. Approximately 2.3% of the sample comes from the top ten. Its CDR3 holds 13 amino acids, cysteine through phenylalanine. CDR3 DNA is the only sequence kept; it has 39 bases, read in frame from the first base. Sequences SEHNR (CDR1) and FQNEAQ (CDR2) are obtained from the germline V gene (reference sequence). Trimming costs V 1 base and J 7 bases, and their ends lie 5 bases apart. This clone was seen just once. It lacks a known antigen. Qualities for individual bases were not recorded, and no much larger clone is one base off.

Sequenced here: blood, sampled from a patient who underwent chemoradiotherapy. This receptor was identified in a human donor with HPV-associated anogenital cancer. Rearrangement joined TRBV7-9 to TRBJ1-6; the D gene identity is not certain. The DNA reads TGTGCCAGCAGCTTAGAAGGGAATTCACCCCTCCACTTT. It translates as CASSLEGNSPLHF.